Below are 31 T cell receptor beta chains sequenced from a single sample in a study of blood T cells in healthy people across ages. A J-beta primer mix and a sample-barcoded 5' primer were used in a second PCR of about 7 to 11 cycles. TCRdb re-derived calls from the 5' RACE reads in MiXCR, one entry per CDR3 protein. The sample includes about 1.5 million distinct CDR3 sequences, about 45% seen only once; the top ten take about 4%. Sequences were obtained from blood. The receptors stem from a woman between 18 and 29 years old in good health.

This rearrangement joins TRBV13 to TRBJ1-2, with D hard to call. The V end lost 7 bases, the J end lost 5 bases, and 17 bases lay between the germline ends. The germline V gene encodes CDR1 PRHDT and CDR2 FYEKMQ (reference sequence). The CDR3 is 14 residues long. CDR3 sequence (DNA): TGTGCCAGCACCACGGGAGGACTGCAATATGGCTACACCTTC. Translating gives CASTTGGLQYGYTF.

Regarding this clonotype: The junction does not match germline at one end; this may be a read error. The J gene is TRBJ2-3, the V gene TRBV12-3 or TRBV12-4; D is unresolved. The CDR3 is 12 residues long. CDR3 sequence: CASSLDTDTEYF. The CDR3 nucleotides are TGTGCCAGCAGTTTAGACACAGATACGGAGTATTTT.

This sequence joins TRBV9 and TRBJ2-1; 14 bases match TRBD2. Germline V CDR1 and CDR2: SGDLS, YYNGEE. This CDR3 contains 18 residues. V shed 3 bases, J shed 6 bases, and the junction held 11 bases outside the gene matches. The CDR3 bases are TGTGCCAGCAGCGACGGACTAGCGGGAGGACTTTCGGGCAATGAGCAGTTCTTC. Translated, it gives CASSDGLAGGLSGNEQFF. Filled out from reference TRBV9 and TRBJ2-1, the complete variable domain reads DSGVTQTPKHLITATGQRVTLRCSPRSGDLSVYWYQQSLDQGLQFLIQYYNGEERAKGNILERFSAQQFPDLHSELNLSSLELGDSALYFCASSDGLAGGLSGNEQFFGPGTRLTVL.

The chain has TRBV15 and TRBJ2-5; possibly TRBD2 for D (5 bases). The J call is in doubt because the DNA end fits TRBJ2-7 better. The CDR3 totals 15 residues. Germline V lookup: CDR1 LNHNV, CDR2 YYDKDF (reference sequence). Here the CDR3 DNA reads TGTGCCACCAGCAGCGGGGAAAGGGTTTTAGGCGAGCAGTACTTC. This encodes CATSSGERVLGEQYF.

This clonotype was counted only a few times. The chain couples TRBV4-3 to TRBJ1-2; 8 bases align to TRBD1. After removal of 2 bases from V and 4 bases from J, the junction contained 6 bases not matched to a gene. The V gene's germline CDR1 is LGHNA and CDR2 YSLEER. The CDR3 is 15 residues long. The CDR3 loop is CASSQSGGSGYGYTF. Written as DNA, the CDR3 is TGCGCCAGCAGCCAATCAGGGGGCTCGGGCTATGGCTACACCTTC.

This clonotype has more than one count but fewer than ten. The chain joins TRBV4-1 to TRBJ1-2; 8 positions agree with TRBD1. CDR1 and CDR2 (germline): MGHRA, YSYEKL. Trimming removed 4 bases from V and 6 bases from J; junction bases left unmatched: 10. The CDR3 runs to 15 residues. The CDR3 nucleotides read TGCGCCAGCAGCCTAACCGGGACAGGATATAATGGCTACACCTTC. Translated, it gives CASSLTGTGYNGYTF.

This clonotype was detected only a few times. The rearrangement joins TRBV3-1 to TRBJ2-2, with 9 positions matching TRBD1. CDR1 and CDR2 (germline): LGHDT, YNNKEL (reference sequence). There are 15 residues in the CDR3. J was trimmed by 3 bases and V by 3 bases; bases with no gene match: 2. The CDR3 reads CASSHGTGYTGELFF. CDR3 nucleotides: TGTGCCAGCAGCCACGGGACAGGGTACACCGGGGAGCTGTTTTTT.

The genes are TRBV9 and TRBJ2-1; D gene ambiguous. This CDR3 region has 13 residues. V was cut by 0 bases and J by 6 bases, with 7 bases left in between. Germline V lookup: CDR1 SGDLS, CDR2 YYNGEE. The CDR3 DNA is TGTGCCAGCAGCGTAGGTACAGTCAATGAGCAGTTCTTC. Translated: CASSVGTVNEQFF.

The table lists this clonotype with a few counts. J is TRBJ2-1 and V is TRBV29-1; 9 bases are shared with TRBD2. Germline V gives CDR1 SQVTM, CDR2 ANQGSEA. Germline trimming cut 3 bases from V and 5 bases from J; bases unmatched to any gene: 8. This CDR3 region has 15 residues. CDR3 sequence (DNA): TGCAGCGTTGATTGGCTAGCGGGAAGTCACAATGAGCAGTTCTTC. Protein product: CSVDWLAGSHNEQFF.

The chain has TRBV7-9 and TRBJ2-3; D call uncertain. Germline CDR1 SEHNR, CDR2 FQNEAQ (reference sequence). The CDR3 runs to 15 residues. V was pared by 7 bases and J by 0 bases, with 14 bases between. CDR3: CASTRTGGSTDTQYF. The CDR3 region has the DNA TGTGCCAGCACCCGGACGGGTGGTAGCACAGATACGCAGTATTTT. Filled out from reference TRBV7-9 and TRBJ2-3, the complete variable domain reads DTGVSQNPRHKITKRGQNVTFRCDPISEHNRLYWYRQTLGQGPEFLTYFQNEAQLEKSRLLSDRFSAERPKGSFSTLEIQRTEQGDSAMYLCASTRTGGSTDTQYFGPGTRLTVL.

The rearrangement joins TRBV20-1 to TRBJ2-3; the D gene is possibly TRBD1 (6 bases). Trimming stripped 8 bases from V and 1 base from J, with 19 bases between. This CDR3 has 15 residues. CDR1 is DFQATT and CDR2 is SNEGSKA in the germline V gene (reference sequence). This CDR3 is CSPLTAAGGTDTQYF. Here the CDR3 DNA reads TGCAGTCCCTTAACGGCTGCAGGGGGCACAGATACGCAGTATTTT.

V usage is TRBV29-1 and J usage is TRBJ1-1; TRBD1 aligns across 7 bases. Germline V gives CDR1 SQVTM, CDR2 ANQGSEA. Losses at the gene ends were 3 bases for V and 1 base for J; bases not matched to a gene: 5. This CDR3 has 14 amino acids. The CDR3 nucleotides are TGCAGCGTTGAGTGGGACAGAACGAACACTGAAGCTTTCTTT. Residues: CSVEWDRTNTEAFF.

This clonotype has more than one count but fewer than ten. The CDR3: CASSTGQGVGYNEQYF. In DNA, the CDR3 is TGTGCCAGCAGCACAGGACAGGGGGTCGGCTACAATGAGCAGTACTTC. The chain combines TRBV12-3 or TRBV12-4 with TRBJ2-7; 10 bases fit TRBD1. V trimming: 6 bases; J trimming: 7 bases; junction bases outside the gene matches: 15. The CDR3 contains 16 residues.

This clonotype was observed a few times. This chain uses TRBV20-1 with TRBJ1-4; TRBD1 agrees at 10 bases. The V gene's germline CDR1 is DFQATT and CDR2 SNEGSKA (reference sequence). The CDR3 covers 13 residues. The ends lost 5 bases at V and 7 bases at J; junction bases unmatched: 4. CDR3 bases: TGCAGTGCTTCCGGGACAGGGGCTGAAAAACTGTTTTTT. This translates into CSASGTGAEKLFF.

Remarks on this clonotype: This sequence may be a read error, since a much larger clone differs from it by one base. The V and J genes are TRBV4-2 and TRBJ2-1; 8 bases match TRBD2. Germline trimming cut 0 bases from V and 6 bases from J; bases unmatched to any gene: 10. The length of the CDR3 is 17 residues. Germline values: CDR1 LGHNA, CDR2 YNFKEQ. The CDR3 coding sequence is TGTGCCAGCAGCCAAGATTCAGCGACTAGCGCTAGCAATGAGCAGTTCTTC. Translated, it gives CASSQDSATSASNEQFF.

V and J are TRBV29-1 and TRBJ2-3, with D perhaps being TRBD1 or TRBD2 (5 bases each). V shed 3 bases and J shed 1 base, with 17 bases lying between them. There are 16 residues in the CDR3. Germline V gives CDR1 SQVTM, CDR2 ANQGSEA. CDR3 in DNA: TGCAGCGTTGAGGGGGAATTTGGTCGTGGCACAGATACGCAGTATTTT. This gives the protein CSVEGEFGRGTDTQYF.

The chain links TRBV4-3 to TRBJ1-2, with a weak D call TRBD1 (6 bases). The CDR3 has 14 residues. V shed 4 bases and J shed 7 bases, with 16 bases lying between them. Germline loops: CDR1 LGHNA, CDR2 YSLEER. CDR3 loop: CASSLSGQLSGYTF. The DNA of the CDR3 is TGCGCCAGCAGCCTTTCGGGACAATTAAGTGGCTACACCTTC.

This clonotype was seen a few times. The chain recombines TRBV12-3 or TRBV12-4 with TRBJ2-5; tentatively, D is TRBD1 (5 bases). Trimming took off 4 bases at V and 9 bases at J, with 15 bases between the two ends. The length of the CDR3 is 13 residues. The CDR3 DNA sequence: TGTGCCAGCAGTTATTCAGGGTTGCAGTCCCAGTACTTC. Protein: CASSYSGLQSQYF.

This clonotype was seen a few times. The J gene is TRBJ2-7, the V gene TRBV11-1, with 9 nucleotides matching TRBD2. This CDR3 is 15 amino acids long. Germline lookup yields CDR1 SGHAT and CDR2 FQDESV (reference sequence). V was clipped by 5 bases and J by 0 bases; unmatched bases: 5. The CDR3 DNA sequence: TGTGCCAGCAGCCAGGCTAGCGGGGTCTCCTACGAGCAGTACTTC. This gives the protein CASSQASGVSYEQYF.

The V and J genes are TRBV29-1 and TRBJ2-3, with a tentative D call TRBD1 (5 bases). In germline, CDR1 is SQVTM, CDR2 ANQGSEA. V was cut by 3 bases and J by 6 bases, with 13 bases left in between. This CDR3 comprises 13 residues. The DNA of the CDR3 is TGCAGCGTTGACAAGGGGTTCACCGATACGCAGTATTTT. The encoded protein is CSVDKGFTDTQYF.

This clonotype was recorded a few times. The chain links TRBV6-1 to TRBJ1-1, with TRBD1 identical over 10 bases. V shed 2 bases and J 1 base; nucleotides not matched to a gene: 1. The germline V gene has CDR1 MNHNS and CDR2 SASEGT. The CDR3 is made up of 15 amino acids. CDR3 bases: TGTGCCAGCAGTGAATGGACAGGGGGGAACACTGAAGCTTTCTTT. The encoded protein is CASSEWTGGNTEAFF.

The chain carries TRBV11-2 and TRBJ2-3, with TRBD2 matching 9 bases. J gave up 6 bases and V 5 bases, and 6 bases lay outside the gene matches. The CDR3 totals 14 residues. Germline assignment: CDR1 SGHAT and CDR2 FQNNGV. The CDR3 sequence is CASSAGLASDTQYF. The CDR3 DNA reads TGTGCCAGCAGCGCGGGACTAGCATCTGATACGCAGTATTTT.

This clonotype was observed a handful of times. V usage is TRBV5-1 and J usage is TRBJ1-2; D is ambiguous. V was shortened by 0 bases and J by 0 bases, with 3 bases between the two germline ends. Germline-derived CDR1 and CDR2 are SGHRS and YFSETQ. The CDR3 is made up of 13 amino acids. DNA of the CDR3: TGCGCCAGCAGCTTGGAGCCTAACTATGGCTACACCTTC. It encodes CASSLEPNYGYTF.

The chain has TRBV2 and TRBJ2-7, with D perhaps TRBD2 (5 bases). The CDR3 contains 12 residues. The V gene lost 10 bases and the J gene lost 7 bases, with 17 bases spanning the gap. Germline lookup yields CDR1 SNHLY and CDR2 FYNNEI. The chain's CDR3 is CATLRANNEQYF. CDR3 nucleotide sequence: TGTGCCACCCTGAGGGCAAACAATGAGCAGTACTTC. Supplemented by reference TRBV2 and TRBJ2-7, the full variable domain reads EPEVTQTPSHQVTQMGQEVILRCVPISNHLYFYWYRQILGQKVEFLVSFYNNEISEKSEIFDDQFSVERPDGSNFTLKIRSTKLEDSAMYFCATLRANNEQYFGPGTRLTVT.

The chain couples TRBV7-6 to TRBJ1-2; D is undetermined. Germline V gene lookup returns CDR1 SGHVS and CDR2 FNYEAQ. The CDR3 is 14 residues long. The V end lost 5 bases, the J end lost 1 base, and 11 bases lay between the germline ends. Written as DNA, the CDR3 is TGTGCCAGCAGCACATCGGATCATAACTATGGCTACACCTTC. Translation gives CASSTSDHNYGYTF.

This CDR3 reads CASSYMGVGMNTEAFF. In nucleotides, the CDR3 is TGTGCCAGCAGTTACATGGGGGTTGGAATGAACACTGAAGCTTTCTTT. The genes are TRBV6-5 and TRBJ1-1, with a weak D call TRBD1 (5 bases). The CDR3 covers 16 residues. Germline V gene sequence: CDR1 MNHEY, CDR2 SVGAGI. Trimming took off 2 bases at V and 0 bases at J, with 13 bases between the two ends.

The J gene is TRBJ2-3, the V gene TRBV28; 7 nucleotides line up with TRBD2. Per germline, CDR1 MDHEN and CDR2 SYDVKM. CDR3 length equals 15 residues. V shed 7 bases, J shed 2 bases, and the junction held 9 bases outside the gene matches. The CDR3 region is CASKPSGIYTDTQYF. CDR3 nucleotide sequence: TGTGCCAGCAAACCTAGCGGCATTTACACAGATACGCAGTATTTT.

The chain couples TRBV5-1 to TRBJ2-7; D might be TRBD2 (6 bases). Germline V gene lookup returns CDR1 SGHRS and CDR2 YFSETQ. Trimming pared 4 bases from V and 3 bases from J, leaving 14 bases between. This CDR3 is built from 14 residues. This chain's CDR3 is CASSDRAGYYEQYF. As DNA, the CDR3 is TGCGCCAGCAGCGATAGAGCGGGTTACTACGAGCAGTACTTC.

The V gene is TRBV4-1, the J gene TRBJ2-4; 10 nucleotides agree with TRBD2. CDR1 is MGHRA, CDR2 YSYEKL, per germline. The length of the CDR3 is 15 residues. After removal of 3 bases from V and 13 bases from J, the junction contained 12 bases not matched to a gene. This CDR3 is CASSQGTSVYNEQYF. The CDR3 bases are TGCGCCAGCAGCCAGGGGACTAGCGTTTACAATGAGCAGTACTTC.

The chain uses TRBV4-3 and TRBJ2-7; D not resolved. With 1 base removed from V and 0 bases from J, the gap between germline ends came to 16 bases. CDR3 length equals 17 residues. The V gene's germline CDR1 is LGHNA and CDR2 YSLEER. Here the CDR3 DNA reads TGCGCCAGCAGCCAAGGGCGTCGCCAGGTCCTCTCCTACGAGCAGTACTTC. It yields the protein CASSQGRRQVLSYEQYF.

The rearrangement uses TRBV20-1 and TRBJ1-5, with TRBD1 as a possible D gene (5 bases). CDR3 length: 15 amino acids. Germline V lookup: CDR1 DFQATT, CDR2 SNEGSKA (reference sequence). Trimming removed 6 bases at V and 0 bases at J, with 15 bases between. The DNA of the CDR3 is TGCAGTGCGACGACAGCTAGCCTTAGCAATCAGCCCCAGCATTTT. Amino acid sequence: CSATTASLSNQPQHF.